This entry describes one T cell receptor beta chain. What it binds is unknown. Time point defined: patch test 3, about 24 weeks after DPC sensitization. Treatment described: therapeutic diphenylcyclopropenone sensitization with weekly scalp DPC. Germline V lookup: CDR1 GTSNPN, CDR2 SVGIG (reference sequence). This CDR3 has 13 amino acids. V lost 0 bases to trimming and J lost 4 bases, with 8 bases between them. Unique molecular identifiers were affixed to discrete cDNA molecules within the library. Each CDR3 protein gets one entry after TCRdb re-called the RACE reads with MiXCR. Of 90,000 to 140,000 distinct CDR3 sequences in the sample, around 35% were seen once. This sample is part of a study of human T cells and chemical hapten exposure. Looking at the study overall: For sensitization, 2% DPC was applied to a 2 cm by 2 cm patch of upper inner arm skin.

Study-wide results and limits: Once DPC sensitization occurred, TCRs above 1 in 1000 frequency showed no change. PT1 expanded TCR counts and patch test score were linked, and their correlation was positive.

The TCR comes from a man aged 35-49 years with alopecia areata. Some clones in this sample may be carry-over from other donors' samples. The sample here was whole blood, taken in connection with sensitization to the hapten diphenylcyclopropenone (DPC). The V gene is TRBV30, the J gene TRBJ2-3; the D gene is possibly TRBD1 (7 bases). The CDR3 protein is CAWSVRGADTQYF. CDR3 coding DNA: TGTGCCTGGAGTGTCAGGGGGGCAGATACGCAGTATTTT. Drawing the rest from reference TRBV30 and TRBJ2-3, the complete variable domain is SQTIHQWPATLVQPVGSPLSLECTVEGTSNPNLYWYRQAAGRGLQLLFYSVGIGQISSEVPQNLSASRPQDRQFILSSKKLLLSDSGFYLCAWSVRGADTQYFGPGTRLTVL.